A single sample gave rise to the 12 T cell receptor beta chains below, sequenced in a study of T cells in Graves' hyperthyroidism and ophthalmopathy (dated by TCRdb to the late 2010s). The library came from multiplex PCR. The run used an Illumina HiSeq 2000. Amplification of TCR beta CDR3 regions was carried out from RNA transcripts. A first-round RT-PCR of the TCR CDR3 used the HTBI primer set with the Qiagen OneStep RT-PCR kit. TCRdb reprocessing: public reads trimmed at Q25 with fastp, clones called with MiXCR, in-frame beta chains kept. Rows are combined by CDR3 protein, so each entry shows the most common genes and DNA. This sample holds approximately 610,000 distinct CDR3 sequences; about a sixth were observed only once. The top ten constitute around a sixth of the sample. Material: blood. The receptors come from a woman younger than 30 with Graves' hyperthyroidism.

This clonotype has a handful of counts. The chain combines TRBV20-1 with TRBJ1-2; D is perhaps TRBD1 (6 bases). The V and J ends lost 1 base and 4 bases respectively, with 10 bases between them. Germline lookup yields CDR1 DFQATT and CDR2 SNEGSKA (reference sequence). The CDR3 length is 13 residues. The CDR3 DNA is TGCAGTGCTAGAGGGGGGGGCACCTATGGCTACACCTTC. This codes for CSARGGGTYGYTF.

This clonotype was picked up many times. In DNA form, the CDR3 reads TGCAGTGCTAGAGTCCAGGGGGGCGAGCAGTACTTC. This encodes CSARVQGGEQYF. The genes are TRBV20-1 and TRBJ2-7, with a tentative D call TRBD1 (7 bases). The CDR3 contains 12 residues. Per the germline V gene, CDR1 is DFQATT and CDR2 is SNEGSKA (reference sequence). Deletions cut 1 base from V and 6 bases from J, with 10 bases between.

This clonotype was counted at least ten times. The germline gene is not matched at one end of the junction; a read error may be the cause. This chain joins TRBV28 and TRBJ1-5; D unclear. The V gene's germline CDR1 is MDHEN and CDR2 SYDVKM. The CDR3 contains 13 residues. CDR3 sequence (DNA): TGTGCCCGCAGCTCCAATGGGCATCAGCCCCAGCATTTT. This sequence encodes CARSSNGHQPQHF.

The chain joins TRBV30 to TRBJ1-1; the D gene is possibly TRBD1 (6 bases). V lost 4 bases and J 0 bases, leaving 15 bases between the germline ends. CDR3 length equals 15 residues. CDR1 is GTSNPN and CDR2 is SVGIG in the germline V gene (reference sequence). CDR3 in amino acids: CAWKRDTILNTEAFF. The CDR3 nucleotides read TGTGCCTGGAAAAGGGACACCATATTGAACACTGAAGCTTTCTTT. Looking up the rest from reference TRBV30 and TRBJ1-1 gives the full variable domain: SQTIHQWPATLVQPVGSPLSLECTVEGTSNPNLYWYRQAAGRGLQLLFYSVGIGQISSEVPQNLSASRPQDRQFILSSKKLLLSDSGFYLCAWKRDTILNTEAFFGQGTRLTVV.

The V gene is TRBV27, the J gene TRBJ2-1; 9 bases map to TRBD2. The CDR3 is made up of 16 amino acids. Trimming cost V 5 bases and J 0 bases; bases outside gene matches: 5. Germline lookup yields CDR1 MNHEY and CDR2 SMNVEV (reference sequence). The CDR3 region has the DNA TGTGCCAGCAGTAAGGCGGGAGGGCCCTCCTACAATGAGCAGTTCTTC. Protein sequence: CASSKAGGPSYNEQFF.

A note on this clonotype: A read error is possible here, since a much larger clone lies one base away. The conserved phenylalanine or tryptophan is not found at the CDR3 terminus, so this likely reflects a read error. This chain connects TRBV11-2 to TRBJ1-1; no definite D call. Germline V CDR1 and CDR2: SGHAT, FQNNGV. The CDR3 has 14 amino acids. The V and J ends lost 5 bases and 1 base respectively, with 11 bases between them. The CDR3 spells CASSPQAKNTEAFL. The CDR3 nucleotides are TGTGCCAGCAGCCCCCAAGCTAAGAACACTGAAGCTTTCCTT.

The chain links TRBV6-5 to TRBJ1-2; maybe TRBD1 (6 bases). CDR1 and CDR2 (germline): MNHEY, SVGAGI. The germline V and J ends were trimmed by 6 bases and 4 bases, with 12 bases remaining between them. CDR3 length equals 13 residues. CDR3 region: CASSYLQGYGYTF. DNA of the CDR3: TGTGCCAGCAGCTATTTACAGGGCTATGGCTACACCTTC.

In its sample, this clonotype was seen a few times. This chain uses TRBV6-2 or TRBV6-3 with TRBJ1-5; 7 positions agree with TRBD1. The CDR3 has 17 residues. V shed 6 bases, J shed 0 bases, and the junction held 11 bases outside the gene matches. Germline CDR1 is MNHEY and CDR2 is SVGEGT. CDR3 in amino acids: CASRDSGQLNSNQPQHF. DNA of the CDR3: TGTGCCAGCAGGGACTCGGGACAGCTAAATAGCAATCAGCCCCAGCATTTT.

This chain uses TRBV20-1 with TRBJ2-1, with TRBD2 matching 10 bases. The junction had 3 bases not matched to a gene; V was cut back by 2 bases and J by 8 bases. Germline CDR1 reads DFQATT; CDR2 reads SNEGSKA (reference sequence). The CDR3 covers 13 residues. This chain's CDR3 is CSARLAGVHEQFF. For the CDR3, the DNA is TGCAGTGCTAGACTAGCGGGGGTGCATGAGCAGTTCTTC.

This clonotype was detected a few times. The chain is built from TRBV6-5 and TRBJ2-1; tentative D call: TRBD2 (6 bases). Germline loops: CDR1 MNHEY, CDR2 SVGAGI. The CDR3 sequence is 14 residues long. The V gene lost 2 bases and the J gene lost 5 bases, with 10 bases spanning the gap. CDR3 DNA sequence: TGTGCCAGCAGTTACGAGGCGGGGAACAATGAGCAGTTCTTC. This codes for CASSYEAGNNEQFF.

Comments on this clonotype: This may stem from a read error, because a much larger clone lies one nucleotide away. CDR3 DNA: TGCGCCAGCAGCTTGGAGTTTAGCGGGAGGCCCCGCGCGCAGTACTTC. Its translation is CASSLEFSGRPRAQYF. J is TRBJ2-7 and V is TRBV5-1; 10 bases match TRBD2. Germline-derived CDR1 and CDR2 are SGHRS and YFSETQ. This CDR3 spans 16 amino acids. V shed 0 bases, J shed 9 bases, and the junction held 12 bases outside the gene matches.

This clonotype was seen ten or more times. The V call is TRBV2, the J call TRBJ2-7; 7 bases line up with TRBD1. This CDR3 contains 14 residues. CDR1 is SNHLY and CDR2 is FYNNEI in the germline V gene. V gave up 7 bases and J gave up 2 bases; unmatched junction bases: 8. The CDR3: CASKPGQRTYEQYF. The CDR3 nucleotides are TGTGCCAGCAAACCGGGACAGAGAACCTACGAGCAGTACTTC.